This entry is about one T cell receptor beta chain. Its antigen remains unidentified. Libraries were made from TCR beta cDNA, and they carried unique molecular identifiers. TCRdb analysed the PCR reads with MiXCR anew, one entry per CDR3 protein. The sample has roughly 540,000 distinct CDR3 sequences; around 31% are singletons. This specimen belongs to a study of post-analysis software for immune sequencing data. The wider study: Recorded disease courses covered relapsing-remitting, secondary progressive and progressive-relapsing multiple sclerosis. Some patients had no subtype annotation. Overall study findings and caveats: Significantly decreased normalized Chao1 diversity was recorded for multiple sclerosis patients relative to controls. Roughly five TRBV segments appeared more often in patients than in controls, and TRBV5-6, TRBV5-1 and TRBV20-1 were among these.

V lost 10 bases, J lost 4 bases, and 4 bases stayed unmatched. Germline loops: CDR1 WSHSY, CDR2 SAAADI. The CDR3 sequence is 13 residues long. The TCR sequence derives from a girl aged 2-17 years with multiple sclerosis. The chain joins TRBV10-2 to TRBJ1-4, with TRBD1 identical over 9 bases. The source material was blood. The CDR3: CATTGQGNEKLFF. CDR3 DNA: TGCGCCACCACGGGACAGGGTAATGAAAAACTGTTTTTT.